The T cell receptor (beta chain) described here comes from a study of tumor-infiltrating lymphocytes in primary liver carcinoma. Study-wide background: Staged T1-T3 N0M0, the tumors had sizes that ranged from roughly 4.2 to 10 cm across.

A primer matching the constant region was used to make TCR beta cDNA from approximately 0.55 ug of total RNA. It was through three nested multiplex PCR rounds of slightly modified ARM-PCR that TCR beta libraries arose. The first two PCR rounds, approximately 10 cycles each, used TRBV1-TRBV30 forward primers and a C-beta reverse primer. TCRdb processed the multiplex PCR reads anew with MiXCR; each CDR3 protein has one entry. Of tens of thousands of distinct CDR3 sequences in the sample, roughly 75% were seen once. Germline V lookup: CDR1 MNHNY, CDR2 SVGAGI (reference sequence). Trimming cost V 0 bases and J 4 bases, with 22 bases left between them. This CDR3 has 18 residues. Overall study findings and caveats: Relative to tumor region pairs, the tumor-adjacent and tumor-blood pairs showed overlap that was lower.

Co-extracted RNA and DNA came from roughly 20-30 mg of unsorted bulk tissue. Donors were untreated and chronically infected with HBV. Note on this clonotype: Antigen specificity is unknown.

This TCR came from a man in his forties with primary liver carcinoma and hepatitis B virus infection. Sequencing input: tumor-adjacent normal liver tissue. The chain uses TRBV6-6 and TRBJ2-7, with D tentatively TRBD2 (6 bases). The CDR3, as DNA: TGTGCCAGCAGTTACTCCGGACCAGCGGGCTTAAGCTCGTACGAGCAGTACTTC. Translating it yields CASSYSGPAGLSSYEQYF.